Sequencing of this T cell receptor (beta chain) was carried out in a study of CD8 T cells in ankylosing spondylitis. Regarding the study as a whole: Enrichment of disease-linked clones was reportedly significant in matched ankylosing spondylitis synovial fluid.

V trimming: 3 bases; J trimming: 0 bases; junction bases outside the gene matches: 2. The CDR3 length is 15 residues. Turning to this clonotype: What it binds is not known.

TCRdb redid the calling of the 5' RACE reads with MiXCR, one entry per CDR3 protein. The table records around 220,000 distinct CDR3 sequences, under 12% of them present only once. The chain is built from TRBV12-3 or TRBV12-4 and TRBJ1-1, with 9 bases lining up with TRBD1. The sequencing sample was made of blood, either unsorted or a sorted T cell fraction (not recorded which). This TCR was recovered from a male donor with ankylosing spondylitis or in good health (not recorded which). The CDR3, as DNA: TGTGCCAGCAGTTTCACAGGGGGCTTGAACACTGAAGCTTTCTTT. As protein: CASSFTGGLNTEAFF.